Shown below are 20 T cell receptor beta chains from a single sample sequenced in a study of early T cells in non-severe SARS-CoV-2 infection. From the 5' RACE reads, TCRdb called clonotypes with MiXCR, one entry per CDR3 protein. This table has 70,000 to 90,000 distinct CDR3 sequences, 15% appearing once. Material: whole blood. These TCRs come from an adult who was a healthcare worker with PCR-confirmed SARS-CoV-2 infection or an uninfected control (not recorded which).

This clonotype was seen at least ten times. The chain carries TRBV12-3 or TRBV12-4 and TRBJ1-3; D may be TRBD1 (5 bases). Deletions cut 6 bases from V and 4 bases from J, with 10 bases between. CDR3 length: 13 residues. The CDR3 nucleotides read TGTGCCAGCAGCAGGACACTCGGAAACACCATATATTTT. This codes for CASSRTLGNTIYF.

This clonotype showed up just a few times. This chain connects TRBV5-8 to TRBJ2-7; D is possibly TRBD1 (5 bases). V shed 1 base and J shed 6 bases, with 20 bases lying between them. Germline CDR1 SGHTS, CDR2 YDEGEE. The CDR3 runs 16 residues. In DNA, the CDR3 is TGTGCCAGCAGCTTGCCGCGAATAAGGGGTATCCGCGAGCAGTACTTC. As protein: CASSLPRIRGIREQYF.

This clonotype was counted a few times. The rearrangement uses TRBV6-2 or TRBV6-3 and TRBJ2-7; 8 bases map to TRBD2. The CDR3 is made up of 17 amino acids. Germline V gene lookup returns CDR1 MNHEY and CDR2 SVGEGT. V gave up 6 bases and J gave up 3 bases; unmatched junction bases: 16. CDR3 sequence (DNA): TGTGCCAGCAGACCACGTTCCGGAGCGGGAGCTTTCTACGAGCAGTACTTC. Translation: CASRPRSGAGAFYEQYF.

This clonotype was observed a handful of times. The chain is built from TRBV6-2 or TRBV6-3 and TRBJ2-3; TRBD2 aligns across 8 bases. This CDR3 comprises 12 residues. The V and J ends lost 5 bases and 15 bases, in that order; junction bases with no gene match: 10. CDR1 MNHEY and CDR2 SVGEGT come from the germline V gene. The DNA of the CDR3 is TGTGCCAGCAGTCGGGATGGGAGCGGGAGATATTTT. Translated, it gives CASSRDGSGRYF.

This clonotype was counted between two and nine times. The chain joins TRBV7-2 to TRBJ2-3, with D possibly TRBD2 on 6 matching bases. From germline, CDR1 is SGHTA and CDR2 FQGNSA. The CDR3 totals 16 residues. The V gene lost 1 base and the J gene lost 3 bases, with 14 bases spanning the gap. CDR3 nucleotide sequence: TGTGCCAGCAGCTTAGGGCTAGCGCCCGCAACAGATACGCAGTATTTT. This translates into CASSLGLAPATDTQYF.

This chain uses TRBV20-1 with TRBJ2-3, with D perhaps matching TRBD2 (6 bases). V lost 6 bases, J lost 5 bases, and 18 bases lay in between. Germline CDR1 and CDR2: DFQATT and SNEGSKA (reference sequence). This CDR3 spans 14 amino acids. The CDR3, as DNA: TGCAGTGCCCCAACCCGACTAGAAAGAGATACGCAGTATTTT. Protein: CSAPTRLERDTQYF.

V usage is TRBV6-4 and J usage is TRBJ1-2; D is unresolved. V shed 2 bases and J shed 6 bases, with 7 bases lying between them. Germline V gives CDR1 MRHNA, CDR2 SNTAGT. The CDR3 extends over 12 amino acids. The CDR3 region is CASSDRTHGYTF. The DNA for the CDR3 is TGTGCCAGCAGTGACAGAACTCATGGCTACACCTTC.

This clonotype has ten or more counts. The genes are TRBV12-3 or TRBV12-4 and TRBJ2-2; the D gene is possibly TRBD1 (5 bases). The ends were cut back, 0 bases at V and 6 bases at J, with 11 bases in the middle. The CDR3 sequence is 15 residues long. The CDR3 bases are TGTGCCAGCAGTTTAGCGGGGCAGGGCGCCGGGGAGCTGTTTTTT. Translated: CASSLAGQGAGELFF.

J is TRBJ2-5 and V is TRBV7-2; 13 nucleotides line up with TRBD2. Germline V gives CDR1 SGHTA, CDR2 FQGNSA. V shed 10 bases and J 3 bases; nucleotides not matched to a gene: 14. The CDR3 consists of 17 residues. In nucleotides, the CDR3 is TGTGCCAACAGTCGTTCAAACGGACTAGCGGGAGAAGAGACCCAGTACTTC. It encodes CANSRSNGLAGEETQYF.

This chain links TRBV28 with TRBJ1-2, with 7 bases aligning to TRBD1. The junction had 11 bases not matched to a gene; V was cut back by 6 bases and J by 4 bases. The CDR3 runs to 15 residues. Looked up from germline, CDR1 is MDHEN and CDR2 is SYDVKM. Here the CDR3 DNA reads TGTGCCAGCAGAGAACAGGGGAGAGATAGCTATGGCTACACCTTC. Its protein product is CASREQGRDSYGYTF.

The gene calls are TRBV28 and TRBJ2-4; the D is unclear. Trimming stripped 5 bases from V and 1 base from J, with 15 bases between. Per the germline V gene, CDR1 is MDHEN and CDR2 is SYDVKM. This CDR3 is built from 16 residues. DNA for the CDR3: TGTGCCAGCAGTGCCATGGAGATCGTGGCCAAAAACATTCAGTACTTC. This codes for CASSAMEIVAKNIQYF.

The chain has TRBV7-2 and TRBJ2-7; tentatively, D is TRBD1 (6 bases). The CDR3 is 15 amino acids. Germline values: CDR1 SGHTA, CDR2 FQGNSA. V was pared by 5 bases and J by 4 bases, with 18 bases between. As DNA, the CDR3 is TGTGCCAGCAGCGAACAGGGCCCTGGGATTTACGAGCAGTACTTC. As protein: CASSEQGPGIYEQYF.

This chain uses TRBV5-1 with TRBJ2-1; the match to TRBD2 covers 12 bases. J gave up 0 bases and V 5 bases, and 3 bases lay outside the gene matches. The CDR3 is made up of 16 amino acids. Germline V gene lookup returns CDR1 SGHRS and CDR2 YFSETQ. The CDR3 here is CASRPTSGSSYNEQFF. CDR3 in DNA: TGCGCCAGCAGGCCGACTAGCGGGAGCTCCTACAATGAGCAGTTCTTC.

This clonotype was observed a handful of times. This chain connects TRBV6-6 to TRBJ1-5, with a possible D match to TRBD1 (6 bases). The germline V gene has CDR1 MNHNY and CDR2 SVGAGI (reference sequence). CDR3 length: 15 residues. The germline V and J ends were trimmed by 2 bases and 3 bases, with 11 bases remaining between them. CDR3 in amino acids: CASSYLGGHNQPQHF. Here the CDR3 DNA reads TGTGCCAGCAGTTACCTTGGGGGCCACAATCAGCCCCAGCATTTT.

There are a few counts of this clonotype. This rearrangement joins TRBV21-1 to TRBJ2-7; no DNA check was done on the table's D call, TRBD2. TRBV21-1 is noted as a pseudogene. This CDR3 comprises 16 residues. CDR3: CASSDSGRAYPNEQYF. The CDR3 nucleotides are TGTGCCAGCAGCGATAGCGGGAGGGCCTATCCTAACGAGCAGTACTTC.

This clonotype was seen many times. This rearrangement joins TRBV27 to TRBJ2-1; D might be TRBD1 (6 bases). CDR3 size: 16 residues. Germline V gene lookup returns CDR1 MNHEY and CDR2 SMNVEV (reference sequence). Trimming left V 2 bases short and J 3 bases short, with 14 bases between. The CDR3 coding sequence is TGTGCCAGCAGTTTAGGGCCAGGGGTGCTCTACAATGAGCAGTTCTTC. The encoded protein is CASSLGPGVLYNEQFF.

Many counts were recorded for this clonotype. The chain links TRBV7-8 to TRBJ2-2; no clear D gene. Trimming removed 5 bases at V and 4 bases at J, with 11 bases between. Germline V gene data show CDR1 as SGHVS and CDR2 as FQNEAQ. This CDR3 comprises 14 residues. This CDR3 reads CASSKSHGTGELFF. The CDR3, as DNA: TGTGCCAGCAGCAAAAGCCACGGCACCGGGGAGCTGTTTTTT. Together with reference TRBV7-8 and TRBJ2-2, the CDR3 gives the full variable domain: GAGVSQSPRYKVAKRGQDVALRCDPISGHVSLFWYQQALGQGPEFLTYFQNEAQLDKSGLPSDRFFAERPEGSVSTLKIQRTQQEDSAVYLCASSKSHGTGELFFGEGSRLTVL.

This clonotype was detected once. In nucleotides, the CDR3 is TGTGCCAGCAGCCCGAGCGGGACGGAGCTTAACACCATATATTTT. It translates to CASSPSGTELNTIYF. This chain uses TRBV7-9 with TRBJ1-3; weak D call: TRBD1 (5 bases). The CDR3 has 15 residues. Trimming took off 5 bases at V and 7 bases at J, with 18 bases between the two ends. From germline, CDR1 is SEHNR and CDR2 FQNEAQ (reference sequence).

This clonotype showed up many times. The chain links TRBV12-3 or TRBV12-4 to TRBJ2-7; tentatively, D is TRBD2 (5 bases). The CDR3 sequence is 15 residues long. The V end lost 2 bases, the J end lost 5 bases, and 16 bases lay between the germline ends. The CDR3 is CASSLRRTFNNEQYF. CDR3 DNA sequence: TGTGCCAGCAGTTTACGGAGGACCTTTAATAACGAGCAGTACTTC.

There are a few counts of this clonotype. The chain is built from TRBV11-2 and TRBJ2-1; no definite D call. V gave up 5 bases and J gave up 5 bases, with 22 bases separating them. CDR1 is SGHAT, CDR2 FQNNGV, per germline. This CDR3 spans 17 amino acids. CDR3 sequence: CASSRPVDAPLHNEQFF. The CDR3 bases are TGTGCCAGCAGCCGTCCGGTTGACGCTCCGCTCCACAATGAGCAGTTCTTC.